The sequence of this T cell receptor beta chain was determined in a study of T cell repertoires in cytomegalovirus infection. Background on the study: Peptides in the study included HLA-C-restricted and HLA-B-restricted CMV epitopes. Public TCR beta signatures indicated both CMV infection and matching HLA type.

Germline lookup yields CDR1 SGHDN and CDR2 FVKESK. V was cut by 0 bases and J by 1 base, with 25 bases left in between. This CDR3 has 20 residues. Overall study findings and caveats: Carriers of CMV plus the relevant HLA were identified by cumulative public TCR beta family frequency. The ex vivo response was dominated by HLA-C-restricted CMV-specific TCR beta clonotypes.

For this clonotype: Its antigen is not identified.

From the reads, TCRdb called clonotypes with MiXCR, one entry per CDR3 protein. The sample holds about 89,000 distinct CDR3 sequences; over 25% are singletons and the top ten take less than 75%. Specimen: CD8+ T cells from cultured PBMCs, collected from culture after CMV antigen stimulation. This sequence was found in a human donor in good health (CMV status not recorded). Some clones in this sample may be carry-over from other donors' samples. The chain couples TRBV14 to TRBJ2-7; D may be TRBD2 (6 bases). The DNA for the CDR3 is TGTGCCAGCAGCCAAGATTTGGTGGGACTGGGGCACCTTTCTTCCTACGAGCAGTACTTC. The encoded protein is CASSQDLVGLGHLSSYEQYF.